This TCR beta chain came from a study of cytotoxic CD8 clonotypes in ibrutinib-treated CLL. Study-wide background: Response samples followed a median 12 months of treatment, range 6 to 36.

This clone occurred a few times. Its target is unknown. The V segment lost 6 bases and the J segment 6 bases; nucleotides outside the gene matches: 8. Germline loops: CDR1 SNHLY, CDR2 FYNNEI. This CDR3 has 14 residues. Assay used: immunoSEQ multiplex PCR; TCRdb lists only in-frame clones, some missing. Counted here are around 70,000 clones, approximately 71% occurring once; the ten biggest clones make up roughly 5.7%. Study outcomes and limitations: Sampling times (in sustained-remission versus progressing patients) were not the same.

This TCR was sampled from a human donor with chronic lymphocytic leukemia. The V call is TRBV2, the J call TRBJ1-5; 7 bases are shared with TRBD1. Sequencing was performed on PBMCs, taken after 12 months of ibrutinib treatment. The CDR3: CASSRGGAGQPQHF. The DNA of the CDR3 is TGTGCCAGCAGCAGGGGGGGCGCGGGTCAGCCCCAGCATTTT.